A single sample is the source of the 10 T cell receptor beta chains below, sequenced in a study of blood T cells in healthy people across ages. The second PCR ran about 6 to 11 cycles with a sample-barcoded 5' primer and J-beta primers. TCRdb processed the 5' RACE reads anew with MiXCR; each CDR3 protein has one entry. The data show 1.5 million to 2 million distinct CDR3 sequences, about 30% seen once. The sequenced material came from blood. The receptors come from a woman under 40 in good health.

Note on this clonotype: One end of the junction is discordant with germline, which a read error may explain. V usage is TRBV29-1 and J usage is TRBJ2-5, with 7 nucleotides matching TRBD2. CDR1 is SQVTM, CDR2 ANQGSEA, per germline. This CDR3 comprises 11 residues. CDR3 DNA sequence: TGCAGCGTTGGCAGGCGGGAGACCCGGTACTTC. This encodes CSVGRRETRYF.

This clonotype has just a few counts. The rearrangement uses TRBV15 and TRBJ2-7; D not certain. Trimming pared 4 bases from V and 6 bases from J, leaving 16 bases between. Germline loops: CDR1 LNHNV, CDR2 YYDKDF (reference sequence). This CDR3 has 14 amino acids. The CDR3 reads CATSKEPKAPEQYF. DNA of the CDR3: TGTGCCACCAGCAAGGAGCCAAAAGCTCCCGAGCAGTACTTC.

This clonotype showed up just a few times. The chain links TRBV7-8 to TRBJ1-5; D gene unclear. Trimming stripped 5 bases from V and 0 bases from J, with 11 bases between. The CDR3 sequence is 15 residues long. Germline V gene lookup returns CDR1 SGHVS and CDR2 FQNEAQ. CDR3 DNA: TGTGCCAGCAGCCCGACTCATTATAGCAATCAGCCCCAGCATTTT. It encodes CASSPTHYSNQPQHF.

This clonotype was observed at least ten times. This sequence joins TRBV20-1 and TRBJ2-1; 10 bases fit TRBD2. V gave up 5 bases and J gave up 0 bases; unmatched junction bases: 10. CDR1 is DFQATT and CDR2 is SNEGSKA in the germline V gene (reference sequence). The CDR3 runs to 17 residues. CDR3 in DNA: TGCAGTGCTTACCACCGGATAGCGGGAGGCTCCTACAATGAGCAGTTCTTC. This sequence encodes CSAYHRIAGGSYNEQFF.

This clonotype has a handful of counts. The V and J genes are TRBV7-9 and TRBJ1-4, with TRBD1 matching 7 bases. The CDR3 extends over 13 amino acids. The V gene end was trimmed by 8 bases and the J gene end by 5 bases; junction bases not matched to a gene: 5. Germline V gene lookup returns CDR1 SEHNR and CDR2 FQNEAQ (reference sequence). The CDR3 protein is CASRRDSNEKLFF. CDR3 coding DNA: TGTGCCAGCCGGAGGGACAGCAATGAAAAACTGTTTTTT.

J is TRBJ1-2 and V is TRBV18; D possibly corresponds to TRBD1 (6 bases). Trimming removed 6 bases at V and 8 bases at J, with 25 bases between. Germline lookup yields CDR1 KGHSH and CDR2 LQKENI. The CDR3 sequence is 16 residues long. The CDR3 sequence: CASSLTPASRGHGYTF. CDR3 in DNA: TGTGCCAGCTCTCTCACCCCGGCTAGTCGGGGGCACGGCTACACCTTC.

The chain couples TRBV27 to TRBJ1-5; no reliable D call. In germline, CDR1 is MNHEY, CDR2 SMNVEV (reference sequence). V lost 5 bases to trimming and J lost 5 bases, with 10 bases between them. CDR3 length: 13 amino acids. The chain's CDR3 is CASSGQADQPQHF. The CDR3 nucleotides are TGTGCCAGCAGTGGGCAGGCAGATCAGCCCCAGCATTTT.

This clonotype appeared many times. The rearrangement joins TRBV3-1 to TRBJ2-5; D not resolved. The CDR3 has 13 residues. Germline CDR1 is LGHDT and CDR2 is YNNKEL (reference sequence). Trimming removed 3 bases from V and 5 bases from J, with 10 bases in between. CDR3 sequence reads: CASSQSTGETQYF. DNA for the CDR3: TGTGCCAGCAGCCAGTCTACGGGTGAGACCCAGTACTTC.

The rearrangement joins TRBV5-1 to TRBJ1-1; TRBD1 matches at 10 bases. The CDR3 runs 15 residues. The V and J ends lost 1 base and 3 bases, in that order; junction bases with no gene match: 3. Germline values: CDR1 SGHRS, CDR2 YFSETQ. CDR3 protein: CASSLFGTGDTEAFF. DNA for the CDR3: TGCGCCAGCAGCTTGTTTGGGACAGGGGACACTGAAGCTTTCTTT.

This clonotype was seen more than once but under ten times. The chain has TRBV12-3 or TRBV12-4 and TRBJ2-1; D may be TRBD2 (6 bases). The CDR3 contains 15 residues. V was trimmed by 5 bases and J by 8 bases, leaving 19 bases between them. This CDR3 is CASSPSGTQGHEQFF. The CDR3 DNA reads TGTGCCAGCAGTCCCTCCGGGACTCAAGGACATGAGCAGTTCTTC.